Below are 24 T cell receptor beta chains sequenced from a single sample in a study of cytomegalovirus exposure and HLA in healthy donors. Vbeta (60) and Jbeta (13) primers were used in the PCR. Measured with immunoSEQ multiplex PCR; TCRdb has only the in-frame clones, and not every one. This sample has 110,000 or so clones, with roughly 79% found just once. Sample: PBMCs. The receptor source for this set is a woman aged 50 to 60 in good health and CMV-seropositive.

The chain couples TRBV2 to TRBJ2-3; 9 bases fit TRBD2. Trimming took 6 bases from V and 3 from J; bases not matched to a gene: 7. The CDR3 has 15 residues. Germline-derived CDR1 and CDR2 are SNHLY and FYNNEI. The CDR3 nucleotides are TGTGCCAGCAGGGAGCGGGGGGCCAGTACAGATACGCAGTATTTT. It is translated as CASRERGASTDTQYF. The full variable domain, completed using reference TRBV2 and TRBJ2-3, is EPEVTQTPSHQVTQMGQEVILRCVPISNHLYFYWYRQILGQKVEFLVSFYNNEISEKSEIFDDQFSVERPDGSNFTLKIRSTKLEDSAMYFCASRERGASTDTQYFGPGTRLTVL.

This clone was seen once. The chain has TRBV6-5 and TRBJ1-1; D call uncertain. This CDR3 is 13 amino acids long. The germline gives CDR1 MNHEY, CDR2 SVGAGI. The V and J ends lost 5 bases and 1 base respectively, with 8 bases between them. CDR3 in amino acids: CASSRAPNTEAFF. The CDR3 nucleotides read TGTGCCAGCAGTCGAGCCCCGAACACTGAAGCTTTCTTT.

This chain joins TRBV27 and TRBJ2-7; 10 bases match TRBD2. Germline loops: CDR1 MNHEY, CDR2 SMNVEV (reference sequence). This CDR3 is built from 13 residues. The J segment lost 4 bases and the V segment lost 6 bases, leaving 3 bases of the junction unmatched. CDR3 sequence (DNA): TGTGCCAGCAGCCGGACTAGCGGATACGAGCAGTACTTC. Encoded protein: CASSRTSGYEQYF.

The chain links TRBV27 to TRBJ2-1, with 14 nucleotides matching TRBD2. Trimming cost V 2 bases and J 9 bases; bases outside gene matches: 6. Germline V CDR1 and CDR2: MNHEY, SMNVEV (reference sequence). This CDR3 spans 16 amino acids. CDR3 residues: CASSLPTGTSGSEQFF. The CDR3 DNA reads as TGTGCCAGCAGTTTACCGACAGGGACTAGCGGGAGTGAGCAGTTCTTC.

This clone has only a few counts. The chain couples TRBV2 to TRBJ2-1; tentative D call: TRBD2 (7 bases). With 5 bases removed from V and 2 bases from J, the gap between germline ends came to 10 bases. This CDR3 has 14 amino acids. In germline, CDR1 is SNHLY, CDR2 FYNNEI. CDR3 sequence: CASSRGGPYNEQFF. The DNA for the CDR3 is TGTGCCAGCAGTCGCGGGGGCCCCTACAATGAGCAGTTCTTC.

The rearrangement uses TRBV7-9 and TRBJ1-5, with D hard to call. Germline V gives CDR1 SEHNR, CDR2 FQNEAQ (reference sequence). The germline V and J ends were trimmed by 2 bases and 3 bases, with 11 bases remaining between them. The CDR3 runs to 15 residues. The CDR3 nucleotides are TGTGCCAGCAGCTTATTAAAAGGAGCCAATCAGCCCCAGCATTTT. It specifies CASSLLKGANQPQHF.

The chain has TRBV19 and TRBJ2-1; 9 bases map to TRBD1. Trimming cost V 5 bases and J 9 bases; bases outside gene matches: 5. CDR3 length: 13 residues. Germline V gene sequence: CDR1 LNHDA, CDR2 SQIVND (reference sequence). CDR3 nucleotide sequence: TGTGCCAGTAGTGTGACAGGGGGTGTTGAGCAGTTCTTC. This sequence encodes CASSVTGGVEQFF.

The V gene is TRBV4-1, the J gene TRBJ2-3; the match to TRBD2 covers 7 bases. V lost 1 base and J lost 1; bases outside the gene matches: 5. The CDR3 is 16 amino acids. Germline V CDR1 and CDR2: MGHRA, YSYEKL. The CDR3 loop reads CASSQVAGAGTDTQYF. The CDR3 nucleotides are TGCGCCAGCAGCCAAGTCGCGGGAGCGGGCACAGATACGCAGTATTTT.

This clone has just a few counts. This chain joins TRBV29-1 and TRBJ2-5; 7 bases map to TRBD1. V dropped 7 bases and J dropped 12; count of bases not matched to a gene: 14. The V gene's germline CDR1 is SQVTM and CDR2 ANQGSEA. This CDR3 spans 12 amino acids. The chain's CDR3 is CSGTGQIPGEYF. CDR3 coding DNA: TGCAGCGGAACGGGACAGATTCCCGGCGAGTACTTC.

The chain is built from TRBV11-2 and TRBJ2-1; maybe TRBD1 (7 bases). The CDR3 has 17 residues. Germline CDR1 is SGHAT and CDR2 is FQNNGV. Deletions cut 5 bases from V and 6 bases from J, with 23 bases between. The CDR3 here is CASSPRGGGAGGNEQFF. In DNA, the CDR3 is TGTGCCAGCAGCCCCCGTGGAGGGGGCGCCGGGGGCAATGAGCAGTTCTTC.

This sequence joins TRBV7-8 and TRBJ1-5, with D hard to call. CDR3 length: 14 residues. Between the trimmed V and J ends, which lost 0 bases and 0 bases, there was a span of 3 bases. The germline V gene has CDR1 SGHVS and CDR2 FQNEAQ. The CDR3 DNA sequence: TGTGCCAGCAGCTTAGCGTATAGCAATCAGCCCCAGCATTTT. It yields the protein CASSLAYSNQPQHF.

The J gene is TRBJ2-1, the V gene TRBV2; a possible D gene is TRBD2 (6 bases). The CDR3 runs 14 residues. Germline assignment: CDR1 SNHLY and CDR2 FYNNEI. The V end was cut by 8 bases, the J end by 1 base, with 12 bases between. CDR3 sequence: CASRTGLSYNEQFF. CDR3 nucleotide sequence: TGTGCCAGCCGGACGGGACTGTCCTACAATGAGCAGTTCTTC.

This sequence joins TRBV5-8 and TRBJ2-3, with 11 bases that match TRBD2. The CDR3 contains 17 residues. In germline, CDR1 is SGHTS, CDR2 YDEGEE. After removal of 3 bases from V and 2 bases from J, the junction contained 8 bases not matched to a gene. CDR3 residues: CASSSPGTSGFTDTQYF. CDR3 DNA: TGTGCCAGCAGCTCTCCCGGGACTAGCGGTTTCACAGATACGCAGTATTTT.

This clone came up once. J is TRBJ1-1 and V is TRBV27; D is unresolved. The CDR3 runs 13 residues. The germline CDR1 and CDR2 sequences are MNHEY and SMNVEV (reference sequence). The V and J ends lost 5 bases and 4 bases respectively, with 11 bases between them. CDR3 sequence: CASSTPRGTEAFF. The CDR3 DNA is TGTGCCAGCAGTACCCCCCGGGGCACTGAAGCTTTCTTT.

This chain joins TRBV7-2 and TRBJ2-3, with TRBD2 matching over 15 bases. The V and J ends lost 5 bases and 6 bases, in that order; junction bases with no gene match: 9. The germline V gene has CDR1 SGHTA and CDR2 FQGNSA. The CDR3 is 17 residues long. The CDR3: CASSPGLAGGRLDTQYF. In nucleotides, the CDR3 is TGTGCCAGCAGCCCCGGACTAGCGGGGGGGCGGCTGGATACGCAGTATTTT.

The chain employs TRBV7-8 and TRBJ2-5, with TRBD2 matching over 7 bases. Per the germline V gene, CDR1 is SGHVS and CDR2 is FQNEAQ. The CDR3 spans 13 residues. V shed 4 bases, J shed 5 bases, and the junction held 4 bases outside the gene matches. The CDR3: CASSSGLGETQYF. Written as DNA, the CDR3 is TGTGCCAGCAGCTCAGGACTAGGGGAGACCCAGTACTTC.

This chain joins TRBV10-3 and TRBJ2-7, with 13 bases fitting TRBD2. Germline-derived CDR1 and CDR2 are ENHRY and SYGVKD. Trimming cost V 6 bases and J 1 base; bases outside gene matches: 0. This CDR3 is built from 14 residues. The CDR3 here is CAIRGLAGSYEQYF. The CDR3 DNA is TGTGCCATCAGGGGACTAGCGGGGTCCTACGAGCAGTACTTC.

V is TRBV6-1 and J is TRBJ1-6; D is uncertain. Germline CDR1 MNHNS, CDR2 SASEGT. CDR3 length: 12 amino acids. Trimming stripped 3 bases from V and 13 bases from J, with 10 bases between. The CDR3 nucleotides are TGTGCCAGCAGTGAGCCCCCTAGGCCCCTCCACTTT. Translating it yields CASSEPPRPLHF.

The genes are TRBV7-9 and TRBJ2-1; 11 nucleotides agree with TRBD1. Germline-derived CDR1 and CDR2 are SEHNR and FQNEAQ (reference sequence). The V and J ends lost 4 bases and 7 bases, in that order; junction bases with no gene match: 6. The CDR3 length is 15 residues. The CDR3 loop reads CASSSGQGVWNEQFF. The DNA of the CDR3 is TGTGCCAGCAGCTCGGGACAGGGGGTTTGGAATGAGCAGTTCTTC.

The chain links TRBV15 to TRBJ2-5; D call uncertain. This CDR3 spans 14 amino acids. CDR1 LNHNV and CDR2 YYDKDF come from the germline V gene (reference sequence). Trimming removed 0 bases from V and 4 bases from J, with 9 bases in between. CDR3 sequence (DNA): TGTGCCACCAGCAGAGATGGCAGTTTAGAGACCCAGTACTTC. Its translation: CATSRDGSLETQYF. Based on the CDR3 plus reference TRBV15 and TRBJ2-5, the full variable domain is DAMVIQNPRYQVTQFGKPVTLSCSQTLNHNVMYWYQQKSSQAPKLLFHYYDKDFNNEADTPDNFQSRRPNTSFCFLDIRSPGLGDTAMYLCATSRDGSLETQYFGPGTRLLVL.

The rearrangement joins TRBV6-6 to TRBJ2-3; D not resolved. CDR3 length equals 14 residues. The ends were cut back, 7 bases at V and 0 bases at J, with 11 bases in the middle. In germline, CDR1 is MNHNY, CDR2 SVGAGI (reference sequence). The CDR3 here is CASKPGLSTDTQYF. The DNA of the CDR3 is TGTGCCAGCAAACCGGGTTTGAGCACAGATACGCAGTATTTT.

This clone showed up many times. V gene TRBV6-5 combines with J gene TRBJ1-1; D remains ambiguous. CDR1 and CDR2 from the germline V gene are MNHEY and SVGAGI. CDR3 length: 14 amino acids. V was trimmed by 4 bases and J by 4 bases, leaving 13 bases between them. This CDR3 reads CASSFRLGSTEAFF. The DNA for the CDR3 is TGTGCCAGCAGTTTCCGACTTGGGAGCACTGAAGCTTTCTTT.

Points on this clone: The same CDR3 also results from other DNA sequences found in this sample. The rearrangement links TRBV10-2 to TRBJ2-7, with D tentatively TRBD1 (5 bases). From germline, CDR1 is WSHSY and CDR2 SAAADI. Trimming removed 7 bases from V and 4 bases from J, with 14 bases in between. The CDR3 contains 13 residues. CDR3 region: CASKEETAYEQYF. In DNA, the CDR3 is TGCGCCAGCAAGGAAGAGACAGCATACGAGCAGTACTTC.

The chain combines TRBV10-3 with TRBJ1-6; 7 positions agree with TRBD1. The CDR3 is 14 amino acids. Germline CDR1 reads ENHRY; CDR2 reads SYGVKD. The V and J ends lost 6 bases and 5 bases, in that order; junction bases with no gene match: 4. The CDR3 loop reads CAISRDRNNSPLHF. CDR3 nucleotide sequence: TGTGCCATCAGCCGGGACAGAAATAATTCACCCCTCCACTTT.